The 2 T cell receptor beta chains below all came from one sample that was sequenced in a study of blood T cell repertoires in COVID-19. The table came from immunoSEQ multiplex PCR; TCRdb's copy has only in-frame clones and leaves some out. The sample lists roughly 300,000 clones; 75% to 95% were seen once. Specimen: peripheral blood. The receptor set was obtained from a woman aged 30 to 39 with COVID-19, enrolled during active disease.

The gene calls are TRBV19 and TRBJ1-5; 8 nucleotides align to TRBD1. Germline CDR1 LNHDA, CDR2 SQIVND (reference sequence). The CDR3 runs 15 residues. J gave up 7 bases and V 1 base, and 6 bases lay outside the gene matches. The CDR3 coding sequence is TGTGCCAGTAGTATAGCTCCAGGGGGCGTACAGCCCCAGCATTTT. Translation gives CASSIAPGGVQPQHF.

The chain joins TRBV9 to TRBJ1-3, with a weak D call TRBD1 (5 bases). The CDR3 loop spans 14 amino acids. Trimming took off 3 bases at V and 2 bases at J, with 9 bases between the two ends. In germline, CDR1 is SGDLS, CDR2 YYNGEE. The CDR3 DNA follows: TGTGCCAGCAGCGCAGGGTCAACTGGAAACACCATATATTTT. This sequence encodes CASSAGSTGNTIYF.